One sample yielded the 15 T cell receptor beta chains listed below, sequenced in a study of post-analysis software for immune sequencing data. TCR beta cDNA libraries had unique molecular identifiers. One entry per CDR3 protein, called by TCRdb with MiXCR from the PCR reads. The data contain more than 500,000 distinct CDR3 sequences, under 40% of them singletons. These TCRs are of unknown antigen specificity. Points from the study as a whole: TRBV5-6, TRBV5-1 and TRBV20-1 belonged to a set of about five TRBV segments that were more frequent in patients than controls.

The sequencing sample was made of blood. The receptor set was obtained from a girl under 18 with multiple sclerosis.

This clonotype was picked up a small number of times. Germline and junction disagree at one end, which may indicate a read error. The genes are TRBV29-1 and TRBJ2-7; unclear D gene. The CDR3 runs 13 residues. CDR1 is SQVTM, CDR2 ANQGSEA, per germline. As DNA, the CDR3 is TGCAGCGTTGAGGAAGGGTCCTCCCACGAGCAGTACTTC. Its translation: CSVEEGSSHEQYF.

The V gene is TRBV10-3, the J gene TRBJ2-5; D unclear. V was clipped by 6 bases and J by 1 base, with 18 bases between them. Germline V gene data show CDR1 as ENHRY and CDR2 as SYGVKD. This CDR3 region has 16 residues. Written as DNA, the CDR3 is TGTGCCATCAGCTCGACGGCTGTCTCTACCCAAGAGACCCAGTACTTC. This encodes CAISSTAVSTQETQYF.

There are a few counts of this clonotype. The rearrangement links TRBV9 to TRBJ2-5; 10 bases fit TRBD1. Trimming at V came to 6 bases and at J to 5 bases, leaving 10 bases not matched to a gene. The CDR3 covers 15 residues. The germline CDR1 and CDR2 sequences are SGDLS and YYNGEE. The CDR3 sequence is CASTAGTGAMETQYF. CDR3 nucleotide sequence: TGTGCCAGCACCGCCGGGACAGGGGCGATGGAGACCCAGTACTTC.

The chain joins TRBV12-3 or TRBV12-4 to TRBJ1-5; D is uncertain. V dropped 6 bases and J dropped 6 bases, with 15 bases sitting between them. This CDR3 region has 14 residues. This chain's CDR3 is CASSRPVGSQPQHF. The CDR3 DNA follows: TGTGCCAGCAGCAGACCCGTGGGAAGTCAGCCCCAGCATTTT.

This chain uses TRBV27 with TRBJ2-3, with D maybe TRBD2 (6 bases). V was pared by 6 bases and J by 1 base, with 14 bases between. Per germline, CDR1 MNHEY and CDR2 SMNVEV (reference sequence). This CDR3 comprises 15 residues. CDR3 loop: CASSRRDSRTDTQYF. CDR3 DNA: TGTGCCAGCAGCCGCCGGGACTCCCGCACAGATACGCAGTATTTT.

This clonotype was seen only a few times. In DNA form, the CDR3 reads TGTGCCAGCAGCGTAGGTGGACTCAGCTACGAGCAGTACTTC. The encoded protein is CASSVGGLSYEQYF. The chain joins TRBV9 to TRBJ2-4; a possible D gene is TRBD2 (5 bases). Near its end, the DNA agrees better with TRBJ2-7, so the J call may be wrong. This CDR3 contains 14 residues. Germline V CDR1 and CDR2: SGDLS, YYNGEE.

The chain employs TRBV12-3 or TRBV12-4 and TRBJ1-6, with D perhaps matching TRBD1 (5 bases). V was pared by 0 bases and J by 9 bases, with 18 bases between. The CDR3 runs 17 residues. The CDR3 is CASSLASPQWGGSPLHF. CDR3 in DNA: TGTGCCAGCAGTTTAGCGAGCCCGCAATGGGGGGGTTCACCCCTCCACTTT.

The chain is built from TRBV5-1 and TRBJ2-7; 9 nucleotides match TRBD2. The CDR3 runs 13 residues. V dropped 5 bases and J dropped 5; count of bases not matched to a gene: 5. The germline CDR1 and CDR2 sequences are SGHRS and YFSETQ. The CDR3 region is CASSPRGGDEQYF. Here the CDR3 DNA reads TGCGCCAGCAGTCCGCGGGGGGGCGACGAGCAGTACTTC.

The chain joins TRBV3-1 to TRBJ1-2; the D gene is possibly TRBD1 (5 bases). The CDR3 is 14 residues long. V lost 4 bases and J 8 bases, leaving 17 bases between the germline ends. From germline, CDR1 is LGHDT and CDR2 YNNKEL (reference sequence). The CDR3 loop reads CASSPSRGAGGYTF. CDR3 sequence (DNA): TGTGCCAGCAGCCCTTCTAGGGGCGCAGGAGGCTACACCTTC.

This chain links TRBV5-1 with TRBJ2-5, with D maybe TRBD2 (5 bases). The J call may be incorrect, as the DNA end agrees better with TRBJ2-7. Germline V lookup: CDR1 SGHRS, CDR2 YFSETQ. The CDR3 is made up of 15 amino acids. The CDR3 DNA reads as TGCGCCAGCAGCTTGGAAGAATTACGGGGATACGAGCAGTACTTC. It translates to CASSLEELRGYEQYF.

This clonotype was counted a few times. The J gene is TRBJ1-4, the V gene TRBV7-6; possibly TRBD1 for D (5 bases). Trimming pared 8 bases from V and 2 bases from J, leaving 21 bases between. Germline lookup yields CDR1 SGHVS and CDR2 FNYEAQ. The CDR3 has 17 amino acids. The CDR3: CASGHRQPSLTNEKLFF. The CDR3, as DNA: TGTGCCAGCGGTCATCGACAGCCATCCCTCACTAATGAAAAACTGTTTTTT. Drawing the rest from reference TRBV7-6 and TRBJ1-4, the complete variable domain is GAGVSQSPRYKVTKRGQDVALRCDPISGHVSLYWYRQALGQGPEFLTYFNYEAQQDKSGLPNDRFSAERPEGSISTLTIQRTEQRDSAMYRCASGHRQPSLTNEKLFFGSGTQLSVL.

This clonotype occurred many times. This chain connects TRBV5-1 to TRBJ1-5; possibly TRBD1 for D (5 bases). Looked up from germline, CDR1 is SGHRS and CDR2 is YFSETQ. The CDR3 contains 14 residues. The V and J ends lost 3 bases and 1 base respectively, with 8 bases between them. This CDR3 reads CASSSGQSNQPQHF. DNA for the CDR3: TGCGCCAGCAGCTCTGGACAAAGCAATCAGCCCCAGCATTTT.

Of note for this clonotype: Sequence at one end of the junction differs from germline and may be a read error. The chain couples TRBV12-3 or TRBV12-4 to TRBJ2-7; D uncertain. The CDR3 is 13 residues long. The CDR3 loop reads CTSSLAPYYEQYF. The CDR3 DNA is TGTACCAGCAGTTTGGCCCCATACTACGAGCAGTACTTC.

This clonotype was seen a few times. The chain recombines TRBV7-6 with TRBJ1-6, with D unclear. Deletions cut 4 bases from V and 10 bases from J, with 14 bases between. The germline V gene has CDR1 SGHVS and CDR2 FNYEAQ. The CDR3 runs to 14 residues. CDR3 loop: CASSSRAGWSPLHF. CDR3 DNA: TGTGCCAGCAGCTCTCGTGCCGGGTGGTCACCCCTCCACTTT.

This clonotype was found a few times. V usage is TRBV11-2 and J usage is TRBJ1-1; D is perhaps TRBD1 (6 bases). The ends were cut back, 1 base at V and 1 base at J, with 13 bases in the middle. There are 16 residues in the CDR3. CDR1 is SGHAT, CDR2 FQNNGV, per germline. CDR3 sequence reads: CASSLVGGQRNTEAFF. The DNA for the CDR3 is TGTGCCAGCAGCTTAGTGGGGGGGCAGCGGAACACTGAAGCTTTCTTT.